A selection of T cell receptor beta chains follows, all from one sample in a study of beta chain features in type 1 diabetes. The table came from immunoSEQ multiplex PCR; TCRdb's copy has only in-frame clones and leaves some out. This sample has around 400,000 clones, with approximately 15% found just once. Sequenced: naive CD4+ T cells from blood. These receptors were obtained from a woman between 18 and 29 years old in good health. CDR3s include the opening cysteine and the closing phenylalanine or tryptophan. D genes are given only for firm matches. Clone size is shown for a subset of rows, as once, few, many or a class of expanded clone.

NA,TRBJ2-7,13,NA,TRBV5-8,CASSLGVDYEQYF,TGTGCCAGCAGCTTGGGAGTAGACTACGAGCAGTACTTC
NA,TRBJ2-2,11,NA,TRBV30,CAWSPQRELFF,TGTGCCTGGAGTCCCCAAAGGGAGCTGTTTTTT
few,TRBJ1-3,15,NA,TRBV7-9,CASSLFAGKGNTIYF,TGTGCCAGCAGCTTATTCGCGGGTAAAGGAAACACCATATATTTT
NA,TRBJ1-2,14,TRBD1,TRBV5-6,CASSYRDRGFGYTF,TGTGCCAGCAGTTACCGGGACAGGGGGTTTGGCTACACCTTC
NA,TRBJ2-7,13,TRBD2,TRBV7-7,CASSFSSGYEQYF,TGTGCCAGCAGCTTTTCTAGCGGGTACGAGCAGTACTTC
few,TRBJ2-2,18,TRBD2,TRBV27,CASSPMPRLAGGFGELFF,TGTGCCAGCAGTCCAATGCCCCGACTAGCGGGAGGTTTCGGGGAGCTGTTTTTT
NA,TRBJ1-1,14,NA,TRBV28,CASSFGTGNTEAFF,TGTGCCAGCAGTTTTGGCACGGGGAACACTGAAGCTTTCTTT
few,TRBJ1-2,17,NA,TRBV4-1,CASSQGATGIDNYGYTF,TGCGCCAGCAGCCAAGGAGCCACAGGGATTGATAACTATGGCTACACCTTC
NA,TRBJ2-7,15,TRBD2,TRBV2,CARGGSGRTPYEQYF,TGTGCCAGAGGGGGTAGCGGGAGGACTCCTTACGAGCAGTACTTC
NA,TRBJ2-5,14,TRBD1,TRBV5-1,CASSLAAQGETQYF,TGCGCCAGCAGCTTGGCCGCACAGGGGGAGACCCAGTACTTC
few,TRBJ1-1,15,NA,TRBV7-3,CASSPQADARTEAFF,TGTGCCAGCAGCCCACAGGCGGACGCCCGCACTGAAGCTTTCTTT
NA,TRBJ2-2,15,TRBD1,TRBV5-1,CASDWRQGSTGELFF,TGCGCCAGCGACTGGCGACAGGGGAGCACCGGGGAGCTGTTTTTT
few,TRBJ2-7,15,TRBD1,TRBV4-3,CASSQDFGQGYEQYF,TGCGCCAGCAGCCAAGATTTCGGACAGGGCTACGAGCAGTACTTC
NA,TRBJ2-1,15,NA,TRBV2,CASSALGYGAHEQFF,TGTGCCAGCAGCGCTCTAGGCTATGGTGCCCATGAGCAGTTCTTC
few,TRBJ2-7,15,TRBD2,TRBV5-4,CASSSRTSGIYEQYF,TGTGCCAGCAGCAGCCGGACTAGCGGAATCTACGAGCAGTACTTC
NA,TRBJ2-7,17,TRBD1,TRBV6-1,CASSVNYSGTGSYEQYF,TGTGCCAGCAGTGTTAATTATTCCGGGACAGGGAGCTACGAGCAGTACTTC
NA,TRBJ2-4,15,NA,TRBV6-6,CASSPWRGAKNIQYF,TGTGCCAGCAGCCCGTGGAGGGGAGCCAAAAACATTCAGTACTTC
NA,TRBJ1-1,13,NA,TRBV11-3,CASSLGTSELAFF,TGTGCCAGCAGCCTGGGGACATCCGAATTGGCTTTCTTT
few,TRBJ2-3,14,TRBD2,TRBV30,CAWSVGRRTDTQYF,TGTGCCTGGAGTGTCGGGAGGCGCACAGATACGCAGTATTTT
NA,TRBJ2-1,14,TRBD2,TRBV5-1,CASSLAGGPDEQFF,TGCGCCAGCAGCTTGGCGGGAGGGCCGGATGAGCAGTTCTTC
NA,TRBJ2-7,14,TRBD2,TRBV27,CASSLAGGPLEQYF,TGTGCCAGCAGTCTAGCGGGAGGGCCCCTCGAGCAGTACTTC
few,TRBJ2-5,13,TRBD2,TRBV28,CASSFFQRGTQYF,TGTGCCAGCAGTTTCTTCCAGCGGGGGACCCAGTACTTC
NA,TRBJ1-5,13,NA,TRBV29-1,CSAQEGSNQPQHF,TGCAGCGCCCAGGAGGGTTCGAATCAGCCCCAGCATTTT
NA,TRBJ2-2,13,NA,TRBV19,CASTIRVAGELFF,TGTGCCAGTACTATTCGAGTGGCCGGGGAGCTGTTTTTT
NA,TRBJ2-5,14,NA,TRBV28,CASRPWTVQETQYF,TGTGCCAGCCGTCCCTGGACAGTGCAAGAGACCCAGTACTTC
NA,TRBJ2-5,16,TRBD2,TRBV18,CASSPDGLAGEETQYF,TGTGCCAGCTCACCGGATGGACTAGCGGGAGAAGAGACCCAGTACTTC
few,TRBJ2-5,17,TRBD2,TRBV28,CASSSPSLAGGLVTQYF,TGTGCCAGCAGTTCCCCTTCACTAGCGGGAGGGCTGGTGACCCAGTACTTC
NA,TRBJ2-4,13,NA,TRBV29-1,CSGGGLAKNIQYF,TGCAGCGGGGGGGGGCTAGCCAAAAACATTCAGTACTTC
NA,TRBJ2-3,14,TRBD1,TRBV9,CASSVALDRGVQYF,TGTGCCAGCAGCGTAGCGCTGGACAGGGGGGTTCAGTATTTT
NA,TRBJ1-2,14,TRBD1,TRBV7-8,CASSVQGADYGYTF,TGTGCCAGCAGCGTACAGGGGGCAGACTATGGCTACACCTTC
NA,TRBJ2-5,13,NA,TRBV10-3,CAISDDRQETQYF,TGTGCCATCAGTGACGACAGGCAAGAGACCCAGTACTTC